This TCR beta chain derives from a study of blood T cell repertoires in COVID-19. J lost 7 bases, V lost 3 bases, and 9 bases had no gene match. Germline CDR1 and CDR2: LGHNA and YNFKEQ. The CDR3 consists of 17 residues. Methods used by the authors: Reference gene primer amplification in the assay estimated nucleated cell counts. Using immunoSEQ multiplex PCR, the repertoire was profiled, and TCRdb retains in-frame clones only, with some absent. V, J and clone size reflect that table, while D and trimming were determined from the DNA. The sample has tens of thousands of clones, roughly 85% seen once. The chain recombines TRBV4-2 with TRBJ2-2; 12 bases agree with TRBD2. This receptor was identified in a man between 60 and 75 years old with acute or convalescent COVID-19. The sample consisted of peripheral blood. CDR3 protein: CASSHKPGLAGVGELFF. CDR3 sequence (DNA): TGTGCCAGCAGCCACAAGCCGGGACTAGCGGGTGTCGGGGAGCTGTTTTTT.